This T cell receptor (beta chain) was captured in a study of cytomegalovirus exposure and HLA in healthy donors (dated by TCRdb to 2016 to 2017). With respect to the entire study: An earlier analysis of some 550 of the donors reported approximately 290 Gb of sequence data and 120 million or so unique TCR beta sequences from roughly 180 million T cells. An early release covering 500 to 750 HLA-typed donors comprised approximately 290 gigabases of sequencing data and around 85 million unique TCR sequences. The genetic ancestry cluster associated with self-reported Caucasian donors included 81% of the 300 to 400 genotyped donors. The study aimed to test whether signatures of past pathogen exposure could be identified by cataloging public T cell receptors. The study profiled the T cell repertoires of under 850 subjects by immunosequencing and related them to cytomegalovirus serostatus. In addition to the first cohort of roughly 700 subjects, a separate validation cohort of approximately 120 different subjects was used. To predict cytomegalovirus infection status, the study combined high-throughput TCR immunosequencing, statistical association of individual TCRs with disease status, and machine learning. In a later analysis, previously published TCR beta repertoires from 670 or so donors were re-analyzed and high-resolution HLA genotyping was added so that TCR occurrence patterns could be studied. In the later analysis, no new phenotypic data were used to find candidate immune exposures; instead, reliance was placed on TCR beta sequences and their occurrence across donors. To decide whether each TCR beta V gene segment behaved as functional or pseudogenic, an earlier analysis of some 570 of the donors relied on high-throughput TCR beta sequencing. Donor age, sex, ethnicity and CMV serostatus were collected together with the repertoire data. A later genetic analysis took genome-wide SNP genotypes for 398 of the 666 donors and used that subset as a discovery cohort. All discovery cohort repertoires had been generated on a single sequencing platform. Both class I and class II loci were covered by HLA typing, at four-digit resolution. The number of typed donors differed by locus: about 620-630 for A, B, C, DRB1 and DQB1; about 520 for DQA1; 606 for DPA1; and around 450 for DPB1. Roughly five DR-DQ haplotypes were treated as single units for association and clustering because of strong linkage in the cohort. Among 300 to 450 genotyped donors of the cohort, an average of 235,054 unique TCR beta nucleotide sequences were sequenced per donor, about a sixth of them non-productive. Results and caveats for the whole study, not just this receptor: Broadly in line with IMGT annotations, most TCR beta V segments showed up in productive rearrangements about 87% or about 30% of the time in an earlier analysis of approximately 600 of the donors. Correlated functional status among segregating V segments might be attributable to linkage disequilibrium, but an unknown experimental factor could not be ruled out. Most TCR sequences were seen in very few donors, while some public TCRs were found in many individuals. Because the 87-base-pair reads could not distinguish some IMGT-functional V segments, including TRBV6-2 and TRBV6-3, those segments were excluded. When HLA alleles, especially DR and DQ, strongly co-occurred, attributing TCR associations to individual alleles was difficult. The authors suggested that the approach could potentially be generalized to other disease states and immunological phenotypes. A group of highly shared sequence variants was considered likely to be a technical artifact of the sequencing pipeline. In vitro tests confirmed that a few of the cytomegalovirus-associated TCR beta chains recognize cytomegalovirus antigens. HLA typing was unavailable for some donors at each locus, so association tests used only the typed subset. According to a later analysis, most CMV-associated TCR beta chains appeared to be HLA-restricted, and the HLA associations seemed to be driven largely by CMV exposure. In this cohort, only TCR beta chains were sequenced, and detectable features were limited by the absence of alpha or paired-chain data. Several of the top co-occurrence clusters appeared to be linked to parvovirus B19, influenza, CMV and Epstein-Barr virus, according to a later analysis. A later analysis associated about 17,000 TCR beta sequences with specific HLA alleles at a false discovery rate of 0.05. A further reported finding was that TCR beta sequences accurately predicted the HLA-A and HLA-B alleles for most subjects in the first cohort. A later genetic analysis associated a missense DCLRE1C variant with V-gene and J-gene trimming of TCR beta chains, and an independent cohort replicated the association. Compared with equally common non-associated chains, HLA-associated TCR beta chains in a later analysis were more clonally expanded and had lower generation probabilities. Compared with the approximately 700-donor mean, donors in an Asian-associated ancestry cluster had fewer N-insertions in productive TCRs, according to a later genetic analysis. In a later analysis, TCR association rates were found to vary across HLA loci, with the most associated TCRs seen for DRB1 alleles and the fewest for HLA-C alleles. Immune exposure information for the cohort was limited to CMV serostatus. Roughly uniform sequencing depth across donors was assumed in presence/absence analyses, although this assumption may not hold. The earlier analysis of nearly 600 of the donors excluded approximately 15 rarely observed V segments, including chromosome 9 orphons, because counts were too low. In the study, approximately 150 TCR beta chains were listed as associated with cytomegalovirus. The classifier was reported to diagnose cytomegalovirus status with high specificity and sensitivity in both the original and validation cohorts.

The cohort comprised some 730 healthy bone marrow donors. Cohort members were all nominally healthy when sampled, although unrecorded immune exposures were likely present. The donor was CMV seropositive and was included in the group of some 290 seropositive cohort members. Every donor gave a peripheral blood sample, and the peripheral blood mononuclear cells from that sample were used for TCR beta sequencing. The Qiagen DNeasy Blood Extraction Kit was used to extract genomic DNA from the blood cell samples. The method was the immunoSEQ multiplex PCR assay. For the multiplex PCR, a mixture combining 60 forward primers for TCR Vbeta segments and 13 reverse primers for TCR Jbeta segments was used. A multiplex PCR assay on genomic DNA amplified the CDR3 region of rearranged TCR beta genes. The amplified TCR beta libraries were sequenced on the Illumina HiSeq System as 87-base-pair reads. Processing in the source paper ran as follows. Across the 640 or so repertoires, a later analysis counted approximately 75 million unique TCR beta chains, 9.5 million to 13 million of which were shared by at least two donors. Raw reads were error-corrected and collapsed into unique sequences with a nearest-neighbor algorithm that merged closely related sequences to remove PCR and sequencing errors. To assign V, D and J gene segments, CDR3 sequences were aligned to IMGT reference sequences. Each retained sequence needed at least a six-nucleotide match to both a V gene segment and a J gene segment. A rearrangement was called productive if the CDR3 had no stop codons and remained in frame with V and J, and every other rearrangement was called non-productive. Following IMGT convention, CDR3 was defined as the stretch from the second conserved V-encoded cysteine up to the conserved J-encoded phenylalanine. The earlier analysis of about 640 of the donors excluded any sequence lacking an unambiguous match to a single V gene segment. An earlier analysis of a few hundred of the donors called V segments functional above 56.7% productive rearrangements and segregating when the between-donor standard deviation exceeded 5%. A statistical classification framework was built for diagnosing cytomegalovirus status from the catalog of TCR beta chain sequences. In a later analysis, TCR nucleotide sequences were compared against IMGT/GENE-DB human TR gene sequences so that V and J genes could be assigned. Using the TCRdist pipeline, a later analysis assigned CDR3 sequences along with most-parsimonious VDJ recombination scenarios. A later analysis defined each TCR beta chain by its CDR3 amino acid sequence plus V-gene family, and excluded reads lacking a unique V-gene family. As a way to deal with suspected cross-contamination and a sequencing artifact, a later analysis dropped 640 or so nucleotide sequences that were highly shared and had low generation probability. A later analysis calculated a clonal expansion index for each public chain from normalized within-repertoire ranks of inferred template counts. Generation probabilities in a later analysis came from a VDJ recombination model fitted to out-of-frame rearrangements, and those results were checked against IGoR. In a later analysis, hypergeometric tests were used to score TCR-TCR, TCR-HLA and TCR-CMV co-occurrence, with a repertoire-size bias correction applied to TCR pairs. False discovery rates were estimated in a later analysis by permuting HLA or CMV assignments 20 times. In a later analysis, co-occurring TCRs were grouped using DBSCAN, and TCRdist sequence similarity was added for clustering within HLA-allele-positive subsets. For co-occurrence clustering, repertoires with fewer than 30,000 or more than 120,000 public chains were excluded, along with a handful of repertoires with anomalous nucleotide sharing. TCRdb took this table from immuneACCESS and kept in-frame rearrangements with V and J called. Such tables lack part of the clones; where checked against another copy, unresolved V genes explain under half of the gap, and the rest is unexplained. The DNA was the basis for D and trimming; V, J and clone size are from that table. This sample holds roughly 180,000 clones; approximately 9.5% were observed only once. The top ten constitute 1% to 1.5% of the sample.

The CDR3, cysteine through phenylalanine, is 12 amino acids long. Kept here is only the CDR3 DNA, which spans 36 bases and is read in frame from base 1. Trimmed from V: 5 bases; trimmed from J: 3 bases; junction bases lacking a gene match: 2. CDR1 and CDR2 are drawn from the germline V gene: SQVTM, ANQGSEA. With regard to this clone: The clone's antigen remains unknown. No qualities accompany the bases; no much larger clone lies one base away.

Sequences were obtained from PBMCs. The chain links TRBV29-1 with TRBJ2-5, and 8 junctional nucleotides match TRBD1. The sequence came from a woman aged 30 to 39 in good health and CMV-seropositive. The DNA sequence is TGCAGCGTTTCGACAGGGGAAGAGACCCAGTACTTC. Translated, this gives CSVSTGEETQYF.